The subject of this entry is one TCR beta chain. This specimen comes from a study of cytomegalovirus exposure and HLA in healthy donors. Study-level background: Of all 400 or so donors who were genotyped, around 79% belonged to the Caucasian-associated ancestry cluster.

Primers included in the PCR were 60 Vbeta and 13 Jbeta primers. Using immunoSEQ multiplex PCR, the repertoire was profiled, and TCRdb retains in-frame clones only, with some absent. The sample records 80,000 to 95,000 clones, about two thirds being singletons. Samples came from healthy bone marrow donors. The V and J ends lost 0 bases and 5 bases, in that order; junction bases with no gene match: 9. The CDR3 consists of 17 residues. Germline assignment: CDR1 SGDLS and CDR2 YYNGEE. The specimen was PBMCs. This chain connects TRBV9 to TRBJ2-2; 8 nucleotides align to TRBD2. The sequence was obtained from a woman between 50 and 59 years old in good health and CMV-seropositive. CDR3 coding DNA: TGTGCCAGCAGCGTAGACGTTCGGGAGGGCCGAACCGGGGAGCTGTTTTTT. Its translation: CASSVDVREGRTGELFF.